This T cell receptor (beta chain) was obtained from a study of post-analysis software for immune sequencing data. Study results and limitations: By F measure, strong co-clustering occurred among samples prepared in the same batch. The normalized Chao1 diversity of multiple sclerosis patients was significantly lower than that of controls.

With regard to this clonotype: Antigen: not known.

Prepared libraries of TCR beta cDNA carried unique molecular identifiers. TCRdb re-called the PCR reads with MiXCR, one entry per CDR3 protein. The sample includes some 160,000 distinct CDR3 sequences, 30% to 45% seen only once; the top ten take 25% to 35%. Sequencing used blood, obtained after autologous hematopoietic stem cell transplantation. This clonotype was sampled from a girl under 18 with multiple sclerosis.

CDR3 in DNA: TGTGCCAGCAGCTCCAGGGAGCCCAGTTCTACGCAGTATTTT. Translating it yields CASSSREPSSTQYF. The chain couples TRBV5-4 to TRBJ2-3; D possibly uses TRBD1 or TRBD2 (5 bases each). The CDR3 is made up of 14 amino acids. CDR1 SGHNT and CDR2 YYREEE come from the germline V gene (reference sequence). Trimming removed 3 bases from V and 8 bases from J, with 16 bases in between.